This T cell receptor beta chain was captured in a study of cytomegalovirus exposure and HLA in healthy donors. The PCR used 60 Vbeta and 13 Jbeta primers. Clones were read by immunoSEQ multiplex PCR, and TCRdb kept only the in-frame ones, dropping some. The profile shows about 100,000 clones, roughly 75% of them singletons. Germline CDR1 LNHDA, CDR2 SQIVND (reference sequence). V lost 6 bases to trimming and J lost 5 bases; unmatched junction nucleotides: 7. This CDR3 is 15 amino acids long. Study-wide points: Later analysis identified several of the most significant clusters that appeared linked to common viral pathogens. Cytomegalovirus association was listed for approximately 150 TCR beta chains. HLA-A and HLA-B allele assignments for most subjects were reportedly predicted accurately using TCR beta sequences.

Each donor was healthy, and each was a bone marrow donor. About this clone: The antigen remains undetermined.

Sequencing was carried out using PBMCs. The chain employs TRBV19 and TRBJ2-2; 9 positions agree with TRBD1. This receptor was taken from a male donor in good health and CMV-seropositive. CDR3 residues: CASSLDRGGTGELFF. The CDR3 DNA is TGTGCCAGTAGCTTGGACAGGGGAGGAACCGGGGAGCTGTTTTTT.